This TCR beta chain was retrieved from a study of cytomegalovirus exposure and HLA in healthy donors. Whole-study results and caveats: The records held CMV serostatus as the only immune exposure information.

The CDR3 is 14 amino acids. The germline gives CDR1 SGHRS, CDR2 YFSETQ. After removal of 4 bases from V and 1 base from J, the junction contained 3 bases not matched to a gene. Use of 60 Vbeta and 13 Jbeta primers characterized the PCR. Sequencing used immunoSEQ multiplex PCR; TCRdb keeps in-frame clones, though not all of them. The repertoire consists of 150,000 to 200,000 clones, with roughly 80% occurring once and the leading ten covering approximately 3%. Concerning this clone itself: What it binds is unknown.

The sample comprised PBMCs. This receptor was obtained from a male donor in good health and CMV-seronegative. The rearrangement joins TRBV5-1 to TRBJ1-1, with TRBD1 identical over 8 bases. In DNA form, the CDR3 reads TGCGCCAGCAGCCATGACAGGGGGAACACTGAAGCTTTCTTT. Translated: CASSHDRGNTEAFF.